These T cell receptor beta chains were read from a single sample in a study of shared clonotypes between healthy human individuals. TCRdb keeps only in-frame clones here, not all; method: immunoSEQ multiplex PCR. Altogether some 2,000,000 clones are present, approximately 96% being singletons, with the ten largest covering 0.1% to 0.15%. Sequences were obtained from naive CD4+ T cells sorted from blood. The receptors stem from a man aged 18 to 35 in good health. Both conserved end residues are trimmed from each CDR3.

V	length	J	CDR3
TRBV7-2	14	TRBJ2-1	ASNPGAGASYNEQF
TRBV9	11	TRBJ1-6	ASSVRINSPLH
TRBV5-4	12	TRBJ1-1	ASSQGQKNTEAF
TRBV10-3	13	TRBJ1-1	AISESDWVNTEAF
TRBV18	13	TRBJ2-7	ASSLGQGGSYEQY
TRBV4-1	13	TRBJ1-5	ASSQDLDRGGPQH
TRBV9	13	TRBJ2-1	ASSGVAGVNNEQF
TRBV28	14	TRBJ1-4	ASRHIRQGASEKLF
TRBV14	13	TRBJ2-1	ASSPPGSGYNEQF
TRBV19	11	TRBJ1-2	ASSTGVAYGYT
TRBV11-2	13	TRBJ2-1	ASSLGGTAYNEQF
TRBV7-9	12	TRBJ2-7	ASSSGQGAHEQY
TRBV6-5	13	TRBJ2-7	ASRGQRKGPYEQY
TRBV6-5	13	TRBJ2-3	ASSYGGRGKDTQY
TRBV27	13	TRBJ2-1	ASTSRGLSYNEQF